The next 5 T cell receptor beta chains were all read from a single sample in a study of blood T cell repertoires in COVID-19 (dated by TCRdb to 2018 to 2021). Preparation of the library involved the immunoSEQ multiplex PCR assay. Entries here come from immuneACCESS through TCRdb and include only in-frame sequences with V and J called. Some clones fail to appear in such tables; in the studies checked, an unresolved V gene covers under half of the shortfall, and the cause of the remainder is unknown. The sample table contains a few hundred thousand clones; only one count was recorded for roughly 86% of them. About 1.9% of the sample is in the top ten clones. Source material: PBMCs or T cells enriched from blood (not recorded which). Source of these receptors: a man aged 40-50 years in a cohort exposed to, infected with or recovered from COVID-19 (not recorded which).

This clone was observed a handful of times. The chain combines TRBV9 with TRBJ2-2; no clear D. CDR3 length: 15 amino acids. The V gene lost 0 bases and the J gene lost 4 bases, with 10 bases spanning the gap. Germline V gene sequence: CDR1 SGDLS, CDR2 YYNGEE. The CDR3 spells CASSVVGLGTGELFF. CDR3 DNA: TGTGCCAGCAGCGTAGTCGGGTTGGGCACCGGGGAGCTGTTTTTT. Based on the CDR3 plus reference TRBV9 and TRBJ2-2, the full variable domain is DSGVTQTPKHLITATGQRVTLRCSPRSGDLSVYWYQQSLDQGLQFLIQYYNGEERAKGNILERFSAQQFPDLHSELNLSSLELGDSALYFCASSVVGLGTGELFFGEGSRLTVL.

The chain uses TRBV18 and TRBJ1-6; perhaps TRBD1 as D (5 bases). The V end was cut by 2 bases, the J end by 5 bases, with 7 bases between. The germline CDR1 and CDR2 sequences are KGHSH and LQKENI. The CDR3 runs 14 residues. The CDR3 sequence: CASSPGGNNSPLHF. The CDR3 region has the DNA TGTGCCAGCTCACCAGGGGGGAATAATTCACCCCTCCACTTT.

The chain carries TRBV4-2 and TRBJ2-3; 8 nucleotides align to TRBD1. The V and J ends lost 0 bases and 8 bases, in that order; junction bases with no gene match: 7. The CDR3 is 15 residues long. Germline V CDR1 and CDR2: LGHNA, YNFKEQ. The CDR3: CASSQDRQGASTQYF. CDR3 nucleotide sequence: TGTGCCAGCAGCCAAGATAGGCAGGGGGCGAGTACGCAGTATTTT.

This chain connects TRBV10-1 to TRBJ2-2; 8 bases fit TRBD2. The germline gives CDR1 WNHNN, CDR2 SYGVQD (reference sequence). V trimming: 4 bases; J trimming: 8 bases; junction bases outside the gene matches: 3. CDR3 length: 13 residues. This chain's CDR3 is CASSGQREGELFF. For the CDR3, the DNA is TGCGCCAGCAGTGGGCAGCGGGAGGGGGAGCTGTTTTTT.

The chain recombines TRBV6-2 or TRBV6-3 with TRBJ1-4; TRBD1 agrees at 12 bases. This CDR3 spans 14 amino acids. Germline trimming cut 2 bases from V and 11 bases from J; bases unmatched to any gene: 3. CDR1 is MNHEY and CDR2 is SVGEGT in the germline V gene. CDR3 coding DNA: TGTGCCAGCAGTTACGGGACAGGGGGCGAGAAACTGTTTTTT. This gives the protein CASSYGTGGEKLFF.